The 27 T cell receptor beta chains listed next were all sequenced from one sample in a study of technical replicates of blood from several donors. Sequencing used immunoSEQ multiplex PCR; TCRdb keeps in-frame clones, though not all of them. The table lists 65,000 to 80,000 clones, 90% to 95% of them singletons. Input material: T cells isolated from PBMCs. These receptors came from a human donor in good health.

The chain recombines TRBV25-1 with TRBJ2-7, with D possibly being TRBD1 (5 bases). This CDR3 contains 12 residues. Germline V gene data show CDR1 as MGHDK and CDR2 as SYGVNS. Trimming cost V 7 bases and J 4 bases, with 11 bases left between them. The CDR3 sequence: CASTGLLYEQYF. The DNA for the CDR3 is TGTGCCAGCACAGGGTTATTATACGAGCAGTACTTC.

This clone came up once. This sequence joins TRBV9 and TRBJ1-3; TRBD1 matches 7 bases. Germline trimming cut 0 bases from V and 4 bases from J; bases unmatched to any gene: 4. The germline CDR1 and CDR2 sequences are SGDLS and YYNGEE. This CDR3 has 15 amino acids. The CDR3 DNA reads TGTGCCAGCAGCGTAGACCTGGGACAGGGAAACACCATATATTTT. It encodes CASSVDLGQGNTIYF. The full variable domain, in which reference TRBV9 and TRBJ1-3 provide the parts outside the CDR3, is DSGVTQTPKHLITATGQRVTLRCSPRSGDLSVYWYQQSLDQGLQFLIQYYNGEERAKGNILERFSAQQFPDLHSELNLSSLELGDSALYFCASSVDLGQGNTIYFGEGSWLTVV.

A remark on this clone: This same CDR3 is encoded by further DNA sequences in the sample. V is TRBV6-5 and J is TRBJ2-1, with D hard to call. Looked up from germline, CDR1 is MNHEY and CDR2 is SVGAGI. CDR3 length equals 15 residues. The ends were cut back, 2 bases at V and 0 bases at J, with 8 bases in the middle. The CDR3 nucleotides read TGTGCCAGCAGTTACGGCGGCAGCTCCTACAATGAGCAGTTCTTC. It codes for CASSYGGSSYNEQFF.

This chain links TRBV27 with TRBJ1-4, with D perhaps TRBD1 (5 bases). The CDR3 has 18 amino acids. V was pared by 3 bases and J by 0 bases, with 17 bases between. From germline, CDR1 is MNHEY and CDR2 SMNVEV (reference sequence). The CDR3 spells CASSLIAPLGATNEKLFF. The CDR3 coding sequence is TGTGCCAGCAGTTTGATAGCCCCCTTAGGGGCAACTAATGAAAAACTGTTTTTT.

The chain couples TRBV25-1 to TRBJ1-2, with D maybe TRBD1 (6 bases). V was clipped by 5 bases and J by 6 bases, with 10 bases between them. This CDR3 region has 12 residues. The germline gives CDR1 MGHDK, CDR2 SYGVNS. The CDR3 here is CASSYTGNGYTF. CDR3 nucleotides: TGTGCCAGCAGTTATACAGGGAATGGCTACACCTTC.

This sequence joins TRBV10-1 and TRBJ2-3; 11 bases are a match to TRBD2. The CDR3 is made up of 15 amino acids. CDR1 WNHNN and CDR2 SYGVQD come from the germline V gene (reference sequence). The V and J ends lost 6 bases and 0 bases, in that order; junction bases with no gene match: 2. The CDR3 loop is CASSRTSGSTDTQYF. CDR3 bases: TGCGCCAGCAGCCGGACTAGCGGGAGCACAGATACGCAGTATTTT.

The J gene is TRBJ2-7, the V gene TRBV9, with TRBD2 matching 7 bases. The CDR3 runs to 16 residues. CDR1 and CDR2 from the germline V gene are SGDLS and YYNGEE. The J segment lost 4 bases and the V segment lost 4 bases, leaving 14 bases of the junction unmatched. CDR3: CASSHSRGSGTYEQYF. Written as DNA, the CDR3 is TGTGCCAGCAGCCATTCCCGGGGAAGCGGGACTTACGAGCAGTACTTC.

The chain carries TRBV4-3 and TRBJ1-1, with TRBD1 as a possible D gene (5 bases). This CDR3 is 14 amino acids long. V was pared by 1 base and J by 3 bases, with 9 bases between. The germline CDR1 and CDR2 sequences are LGHNA and YSLEER. For the CDR3, the DNA is TGCGCCAGCAGCCAAGCTATCAGGGACACTGAAGCTTTCTTT. Its protein product is CASSQAIRDTEAFF.

The chain uses TRBV4-1 and TRBJ2-1; no clear D gene. The V end was cut by 4 bases, the J end by 7 bases, with 8 bases between. This CDR3 spans 12 amino acids. Per the germline V gene, CDR1 is MGHRA and CDR2 is YSYEKL. CDR3 in amino acids: CASSLVDNEQFF. CDR3 sequence (DNA): TGCGCCAGCAGCCTAGTTGATAATGAGCAGTTCTTC.

V is TRBV5-1 and J is TRBJ1-5; D gene ambiguous. V lost 4 bases and J 6 bases, leaving 17 bases between the germline ends. This CDR3 region has 15 residues. Looked up from germline, CDR1 is SGHRS and CDR2 is YFSETQ. The CDR3 bases are TGCGCCAGCAGCAAAAACCCAGGTTCTGGTCAGCCCCAGCATTTT. It is translated as CASSKNPGSGQPQHF.

The J gene is TRBJ1-1, the V gene TRBV5-4; 7 nucleotides agree with TRBD1. The CDR3 spans 20 residues. The germline gives CDR1 SGHNT, CDR2 YYREEE (reference sequence). The trim removed 4 bases at V and 10 bases at J, leaving 31 bases unmatched. In nucleotides, the CDR3 is TGTGCCAGCAGCCCCCCCGGGACAGAACGTCTCGGAACGACAAGACAGGTAGCTTTCTTT. Translated: CASSPPGTERLGTTRQVAFF.

The genes are TRBV25-1 and TRBJ2-7; 7 bases line up with TRBD2. After removal of 2 bases from V and 5 bases from J, the junction contained 6 bases not matched to a gene. This CDR3 is built from 14 residues. Germline V gene sequence: CDR1 MGHDK, CDR2 SYGVNS. The DNA for the CDR3 is TGTGCCAGCAGTGAAACGGGGGGATCAGACGAGCAGTACTTC. It translates to CASSETGGSDEQYF.

The chain recombines TRBV6-1 with TRBJ2-5, with D possibly TRBD2 on 6 matching bases. Germline lookup yields CDR1 MNHNS and CDR2 SASEGT. The CDR3 contains 14 residues. Trimming shortened V by 3 bases and J by 5 bases, and 13 bases separated the two germline ends. In DNA, the CDR3 is TGTGCCAGCAGTGATCCCGGGACTCCGGAGACCCAGTACTTC. Its protein product is CASSDPGTPETQYF.

J is TRBJ2-1 and V is TRBV10-1; TRBD2 might be the D (5 bases). Trimming stripped 3 bases from V and 9 bases from J, with 6 bases between. There are 11 residues in the CDR3. The germline CDR1 and CDR2 sequences are WNHNN and SYGVQD (reference sequence). The CDR3 DNA is TGCGCCAGCAGTGATGGAGGTGAGCAGTTCTTC. It codes for CASSDGGEQFF.

This clone was picked up one time. V is TRBV2 and J is TRBJ2-3; 7 bases are a match to TRBD2. This CDR3 comprises 14 residues. Trimming took 8 bases from V and 2 from J; bases not matched to a gene: 7. CDR1 and CDR2 (germline): SNHLY, FYNNEI. The CDR3 DNA reads TGTGCCAGCGGCCTGGGACTACCCACAGATACGCAGTATTTT. As protein: CASGLGLPTDTQYF.

The chain joins TRBV13 to TRBJ2-3, with D unclear. The CDR3 spans 16 residues. Trimming removed 0 bases at V and 2 bases at J, with 12 bases between. Germline loops: CDR1 PRHDT, CDR2 FYEKMQ (reference sequence). CDR3 in amino acids: CASSLGLGSPTDTQYF. As DNA, the CDR3 is TGTGCCAGCAGCTTAGGCCTGGGCAGCCCCACAGATACGCAGTATTTT.

This chain uses TRBV6-4 with TRBJ1-1; the D gene is possibly TRBD1 (5 bases). The CDR3 loop spans 14 amino acids. V was cut by 0 bases and J by 6 bases, with 11 bases left in between. Germline V gene data show CDR1 as MRHNA and CDR2 as SNTAGT. The CDR3 spells CASSDSSEGAEAFF. The CDR3 DNA sequence: TGTGCCAGCAGTGACTCGTCTGAAGGGGCTGAAGCTTTCTTT.

The CDR3 DNA follows: TGTGCCAGCAGCCTGGACAGGGGGTTGGCTTTCTTT. It codes for CASSLDRGLAFF. The chain recombines TRBV6-5 with TRBJ1-1, with 10 bases identical to TRBD1. This CDR3 spans 12 amino acids. Germline trimming cut 6 bases from V and 11 bases from J; bases unmatched to any gene: 6. Germline CDR1 is MNHEY and CDR2 is SVGAGI.

The V gene is TRBV4-1, the J gene TRBJ2-5; 11 bases line up with TRBD2. Germline V CDR1 and CDR2: MGHRA, YSYEKL. The CDR3 runs 20 residues. V lost 1 base to trimming and J lost 2 bases; unmatched junction nucleotides: 15. CDR3 region: CASSQARRTSGSMAQETQYF. CDR3 DNA: TGCGCCAGCAGCCAAGCAAGGCGTACTAGCGGGAGTATGGCTCAAGAGACCCAGTACTTC.

The V and J genes are TRBV18 and TRBJ1-1; D is possibly TRBD1 (5 bases). The germline CDR1 and CDR2 sequences are KGHSH and LQKENI. This CDR3 comprises 16 residues. Deletions cut 1 base from V and 0 bases from J, with 12 bases between. CDR3 in DNA: TGTGCCAGCTCACCACTGCAGGGAGGATTGAACACTGAAGCTTTCTTT. It yields the protein CASSPLQGGLNTEAFF. The variable domain in full, with the rest retrieved from reference TRBV18 and TRBJ1-1, is NAGVMQNPRHLVRRRGQEARLRCSPMKGHSHVYWYRQLPEEGLKFMVYLQKENIIDESGMPKERFSAEFPKEGPSILRIQQVVRGDSAAYFCASSPLQGGLNTEAFFGQGTRLTVV.

The V gene is TRBV2, the J gene TRBJ2-1, with TRBD2 identical over 8 bases. Per the germline V gene, CDR1 is SNHLY and CDR2 is FYNNEI. The CDR3 contains 15 residues. V lost 7 bases, J lost 10 bases, and 15 bases stayed unmatched. CDR3 bases: TGTGCCAGCACCGAGGGAGCGGGAGCTGGGCGGGAGCAGTTCTTC. Its protein is CASTEGAGAGREQFF.

This chain joins TRBV19 and TRBJ2-7; 7 bases are a match to TRBD1. The germline gives CDR1 LNHDA, CDR2 SQIVND (reference sequence). V gave up 3 bases and J gave up 4 bases; unmatched junction bases: 3. This CDR3 comprises 13 residues. The CDR3 nucleotides are TGTGCCAGTAGTATGGGACAGATTTACGAGCAGTACTTC. Protein product: CASSMGQIYEQYF. Full variable domain (missing parts from reference TRBV19 and TRBJ2-7): DGGITQSPKYLFRKEGQNVTLSCEQNLNHDAMYWYRQDPGQGLRLIYYSQIVNDFQKGDIAEGYSVSREKKESFPLTVTSAQKNPTAFYLCASSMGQIYEQYFGPGTRLTVT.

The J gene is TRBJ2-7, the V gene TRBV5-4; a possible D gene is TRBD2 (5 bases). The CDR3 sequence is 15 residues long. Germline V CDR1 and CDR2: SGHNT, YYREEE (reference sequence). With 4 bases removed from V and 0 bases from J, the gap between germline ends came to 14 bases. The CDR3 reads CASSARTGSSYEQYF. CDR3 DNA sequence: TGTGCCAGCAGCGCAAGGACGGGAAGCTCCTACGAGCAGTACTTC.

This clone was observed once. V is TRBV7-9 and J is TRBJ2-1; tentative D call: TRBD2 (5 bases). Germline-derived CDR1 and CDR2 are SEHNR and FQNEAQ (reference sequence). V lost 4 bases and J 2 bases, leaving 12 bases between the germline ends. The CDR3 has 15 residues. CDR3 nucleotides: TGTGCCAGCAGCTCACTAGTTACCCCCTACAATGAGCAGTTCTTC. Translating gives CASSSLVTPYNEQFF.

The chain joins TRBV7-9 to TRBJ2-1; D uncertain. V was pared by 5 bases and J by 8 bases, with 10 bases between. Per germline, CDR1 SEHNR and CDR2 FQNEAQ (reference sequence). This CDR3 comprises 12 residues. Here the CDR3 reads CASSAELDEQFF. In nucleotides, the CDR3 is TGTGCCAGCAGCGCAGAATTGGATGAGCAGTTCTTC.

The chain recombines TRBV27 with TRBJ2-1; 16 bases are a match to TRBD2. From germline, CDR1 is MNHEY and CDR2 SMNVEV (reference sequence). The CDR3 covers 15 residues. The ends lost 6 bases at V and 9 bases at J; junction bases unmatched: 5. In DNA form, the CDR3 reads TGTGCCAGCAGGACCGGGACTAGCGGGAGGGGTGAGCAGTTCTTC. Translated: CASRTGTSGRGEQFF.

This clone was counted once. V gene TRBV9 combines with J gene TRBJ1-1; 8 bases align to TRBD1. Germline trimming cut 0 bases from V and 1 base from J; bases unmatched to any gene: 8. The CDR3 sequence is 17 residues long. The germline CDR1 and CDR2 sequences are SGDLS and YYNGEE. The CDR3 bases are TGTGCCAGCAGCGTAGAGGGCTGGACAGGGCCGAACACTGAAGCTTTCTTT. Translating gives CASSVEGWTGPNTEAFF.